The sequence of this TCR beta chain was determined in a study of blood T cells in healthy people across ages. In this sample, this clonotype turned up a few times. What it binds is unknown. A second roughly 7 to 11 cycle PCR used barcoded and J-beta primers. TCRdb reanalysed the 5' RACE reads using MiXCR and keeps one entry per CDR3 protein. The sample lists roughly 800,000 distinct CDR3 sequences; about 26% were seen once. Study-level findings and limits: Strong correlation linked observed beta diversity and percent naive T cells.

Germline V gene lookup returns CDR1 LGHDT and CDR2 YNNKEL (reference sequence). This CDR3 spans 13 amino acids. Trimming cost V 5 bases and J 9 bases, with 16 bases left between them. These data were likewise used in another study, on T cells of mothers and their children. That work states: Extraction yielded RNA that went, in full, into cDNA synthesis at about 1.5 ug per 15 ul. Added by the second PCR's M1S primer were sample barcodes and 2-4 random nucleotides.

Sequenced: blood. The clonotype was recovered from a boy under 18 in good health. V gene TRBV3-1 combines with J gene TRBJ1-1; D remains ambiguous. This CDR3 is CASSSEGEIQAFF. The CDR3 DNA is TGTGCCAGCAGCTCCGAGGGCGAAATCCAAGCTTTCTTT.